Below are 14 T cell receptor beta chains sequenced from a single sample in a study of T cells after yellow fever vaccination (dated by TCRdb to between 2018 and 2020). The treatment or condition tag for this specimen amounts to: live attenuated yellow fever vaccine strain. The receptor library was made with 5' RACE. The reads were generated on an Illumina NovaSeq 6000. TCRdb cleaned the public reads at Q25 with fastp, built clones with MiXCR and kept in-frame beta chains. Rows with a matching CDR3 protein are joined into one entry that keeps the most common DNA and genes. The sample records 200,000 to 250,000 distinct CDR3 sequences, 2.5% to 3.5% of which are singletons. Together, the top ten hold approximately 3.5% of the sample. The sample in question was CD4+ T cells sorted from PBMCs, obtained 10 days after the yellow fever booster vaccination. These receptors came from a man younger than 35 who received the YFV17D yellow fever vaccine.

The chain carries TRBV3-1 and TRBJ2-3; tentatively, D is TRBD1 or TRBD2 (6 bases each). The CDR3 consists of 18 residues. Germline CDR1 and CDR2: LGHDT and YNNKEL (reference sequence). V lost 4 bases and J 4 bases, leaving 24 bases between the germline ends. The DNA of the CDR3 is TGTGCCAGCAGCCCCTGGGACTGGGGGCATCTGGACGCAGATACGCAGTATTTT. Protein: CASSPWDWGHLDADTQYF.

The chain has TRBV6-1 and TRBJ2-7; the match to TRBD1 covers 7 bases. Germline V lookup: CDR1 MNHNS, CDR2 SASEGT. The CDR3 totals 12 residues. In DNA, the CDR3 is TGTGCCAGCGGGACAGAGTCCTACGAGCCGTACGTC. It yields the protein CASGTESYEPYV.

This clonotype has only a few counts. The chain employs TRBV20-1 and TRBJ2-7, with 8 bases that match TRBD2. V gave up 6 bases and J gave up 7 bases; unmatched junction bases: 11. There are 13 residues in the CDR3. The germline V gene encodes CDR1 DFQATT and CDR2 SNEGSKA (reference sequence). The CDR3 DNA reads TGCAGTGCCTTCGGCGGGGGGCCCGGGGAGCAGTACTTC. It encodes CSAFGGGPGEQYF.

This clonotype was detected a few times. J is TRBJ2-1 and V is TRBV6-6, with TRBD1 matching over 10 bases. Germline V lookup: CDR1 MNHNY, CDR2 SVGAGI (reference sequence). The CDR3 length is 14 residues. The V gene end was trimmed by 8 bases and the J gene end by 7 bases; junction bases not matched to a gene: 8. CDR3 nucleotide sequence: TGTGCCAGCGAAAGGGACAGGGGTCGGAATGAGCAGTTCTTC. Translated: CASERDRGRNEQFF.

The rearrangement joins TRBV5-5 to TRBJ2-3; 8 bases match TRBD1. Looked up from germline, CDR1 is SGHKS and CDR2 is YYEKEE (reference sequence). The CDR3 is made up of 16 amino acids. Trimming cost V 2 bases and J 4 bases; bases outside gene matches: 9. CDR3 residues: CASSFRPGGASDTQYF. The CDR3 DNA sequence: TGTGCCAGCAGCTTTAGGCCAGGGGGCGCATCAGATACGCAGTATTTT.

This clonotype was picked up many times. The gene calls are TRBV2 and TRBJ2-5; D might be TRBD2 (6 bases). The V end lost 6 bases, the J end lost 4 bases, and 9 bases lay between the germline ends. Looked up from germline, CDR1 is SNHLY and CDR2 is FYNNEI. CDR3 length equals 12 residues. CDR3 residues: CASRGTSETQYF. In DNA, the CDR3 is TGTGCCAGCAGGGGGACTTCAGAGACCCAGTACTTC.

The rearrangement uses TRBV5-1 and TRBJ2-1, with D perhaps matching TRBD1 (5 bases). The CDR3 is made up of 14 amino acids. Germline lookup yields CDR1 SGHRS and CDR2 YFSETQ. Trimming removed 4 bases from V and 2 bases from J, with 10 bases in between. The CDR3 sequence is CASSVDTTYNEQFF. Written as DNA, the CDR3 is TGCGCCAGCAGCGTGGACACAACCTACAATGAGCAGTTCTTC. The whole variable domain, remainder taken from reference TRBV5-1 and TRBJ2-1, is KAGVTQTPRYLIKTRGQQVTLSCSPISGHRSVSWYQQTPGQGLQFLFEYFSETQRNKGNFPGRFSGRQFSNSRSEMNVSTLELGDSALYLCASSVDTTYNEQFFGPGTRLTVL.

This clonotype was seen ten or more times. The genes are TRBV5-1 and TRBJ2-5; D call uncertain. Germline V gives CDR1 SGHRS, CDR2 YFSETQ. V was trimmed by 0 bases and J by 5 bases, leaving 8 bases between them. CDR3 length: 13 amino acids. The CDR3 is CASSLVDQETQYF. The CDR3 nucleotides are TGCGCCAGCAGCTTGGTGGATCAGGAGACCCAGTACTTC.

This clonotype was counted many times. The rearrangement uses TRBV20-1 and TRBJ2-3, with TRBD2 identical over 11 bases. V lost 4 bases and J lost 3; bases outside the gene matches: 3. The CDR3 is 14 residues long. CDR1 DFQATT and CDR2 SNEGSKA come from the germline V gene (reference sequence). The CDR3 DNA is TGCAGTGCTATAGCGGGGGGGCCGACAGATACGCAGTATTTT. Translating it yields CSAIAGGPTDTQYF.

This clonotype was counted ten times or more. V and J are TRBV12-3 or TRBV12-4 and TRBJ2-1; D perhaps matches TRBD1 (5 bases). V was shortened by 3 bases and J by 11 bases, with 11 bases between the two germline ends. The CDR3 loop spans 12 amino acids. The CDR3 is CASSLQGIKQFF. CDR3 coding DNA: TGTGCCAGCAGTTTGCAGGGCATAAAGCAGTTCTTC.

This clonotype was seen ten or more times. This chain links TRBV4-3 with TRBJ2-1; TRBD1 or TRBD2 may be the D gene (7 bases each). V was shortened by 0 bases and J by 7 bases, with 10 bases between the two germline ends. This CDR3 comprises 14 residues. Germline V CDR1 and CDR2: LGHNA, YSLEER. The CDR3 DNA reads as TGCGCCAGCAGCCAAGACAGGGGGGGGAATGAGCAGTTCTTC. It yields the protein CASSQDRGGNEQFF.

This clonotype was observed a handful of times. V usage is TRBV28 and J usage is TRBJ2-7; 8 bases fit TRBD1. The CDR3 extends over 14 amino acids. With 6 bases clipped from V and 5 bases from J, the junction kept 9 bases outside the gene matches. The V gene's germline CDR1 is MDHEN and CDR2 SYDVKM. The CDR3: CASSPRTGTDEQYV. The CDR3 DNA follows: TGTGCCAGCAGCCCCAGGACAGGGACGGACGAGCAGTACGTC.

The table lists this clonotype with many counts. This chain connects TRBV7-3 to TRBJ1-4; the D is unclear. This CDR3 has 9 amino acids. Germline V gene lookup returns CDR1 SGHTA and CDR2 FQGTGA. The V end lost 8 bases, the J end lost 8 bases, and 3 bases lay between the germline ends. The CDR3 sequence is CASEEKLFF. CDR3 in DNA: TGTGCCAGCGAAGAAAAACTGTTTTTT. The entire variable domain, with the rest obtained from reference TRBV7-3 and TRBJ1-4, is as follows: GAGVSQTPSNKVTEKGKYVELRCDPISGHTALYWYRQSLGQGPEFLIYFQGTGAADDSGLPNDRFFAVRPEGSVSTLKIQRTERGDSAVYLCASEEKLFFGSGTQLSVL.

This clonotype was counted a few times. The gene calls are TRBV11-1 and TRBJ2-2; D unclear. CDR1 is SGHAT and CDR2 is FQDESV in the germline V gene (reference sequence). The V end lost 3 bases, the J end lost 4 bases, and 6 bases lay between the germline ends. The CDR3 is 13 residues long. CDR3: CASSFETTGELFF. CDR3 DNA sequence: TGTGCCAGCAGCTTTGAGACCACCGGGGAGCTGTTTTTT.